The text below deals with one T cell receptor beta chain. Its antigen is as yet unknown. This sample was included in a study of cytomegalovirus exposure and HLA in healthy donors. Study overall: A later analysis reported the same platform for the 120 or so validation repertoires and the roughly 670 first-cohort repertoires.

Trimming removed 4 bases at V and 7 bases at J, with 17 bases between. Looked up from germline, CDR1 is KGHSY and CDR2 is FQNENV. The CDR3 runs to 14 residues. Study-level points and caveats: As was reported, the classifier diagnosed cytomegalovirus status with high specificity and sensitivity.

Some clones are missing from TCRdb's copy, which holds only in-frame ones; the method was immunoSEQ multiplex PCR. The sample records over 150,000 clones, about 85% being singletons. A roughly 120-subject validation cohort, separate from the 666-subject first cohort, supplied the donors. The sample taken for sequencing was PBMCs. This chain joins TRBV16 and TRBJ2-7; no clear D. This sequence was found in a man between 18 and 35 years old in good health and CMV-seropositive. The CDR3 loop reads CASSPSNILREQYF. DNA for the CDR3: TGTGCCAGCAGCCCGTCGAATATCCTACGAGAGCAGTACTTC.